This T cell receptor beta chain is drawn from a study of CD8+CD57+ T cells in acquired aplastic anemia. The germline V gene has CDR1 MRHNA and CDR2 SNTAGT. The CDR3 loop spans 15 amino acids. CDR3 and TCR beta VDJ profiling relied on a genomic DNA template. TCRdb called the reads again in MiXCR, with one record for every CDR3 protein. The sample consists of 450,000 to 600,000 distinct CDR3 sequences, around 32% of them appearing once. Study-wide results and limits: Researchers report that fewer than 35 CD8+ CDR3 sequences appeared in both patients and controls.

As for this clonotype: Its antigen is undetermined. An end of the junction differs from the germline gene, which may be a read error.

CD8+CD57+ cell expansion had been shown by flow cytometry in patients chosen for sequencing. Severe acquired aplastic anemia was the diagnosis recorded for all patients. By the time of blood sampling, patients had still received no therapy. The receptor's source is a human donor with aplastic anemia. The chain joins TRBV6-4 to TRBJ2-3; D possibly corresponds to TRBD1 (6 bases). Sequencing was done on a sample of sorted CD4+, CD8+, or CD8+CD57+ T cells (not recorded which) from PBMCs. The CDR3 bases are TGTGCCAGCAGTGCCTTGACAGGTAGCACAGATACGCGGTATTTT. This gives the protein CASSALTGSTDTRYF.